The 24 T cell receptor beta chains in this list originate from one sample, sequenced in a study of shared clonotypes between healthy human individuals (dated by TCRdb to 2018 to 2021). The receptor library was made with the immunoSEQ multiplex PCR assay. As stored in TCRdb, this immuneACCESS dataset retains in-frame rearrangements with V and J assigned. A fraction of the clones does not appear; measured against another copy, unresolved V genes explain less than half of the discrepancy, and the remainder lacks a known reason. This sample holds more than 2,000,000 clones; approximately 90% were observed only once. 0.13% to 0.15% of the sample is taken by the ten largest. Specimen: naive CD4+ T cells sorted from blood. What this sample's cell subset or site label stands for: CD45RA+ positively selected. Every receptor here comes from a man between 18 and 35 years old in good health.

V usage is TRBV7-2 and J usage is TRBJ2-1; D is possibly TRBD2 (6 bases). V lost 3 bases and J 10 bases, leaving 10 bases between the germline ends. The CDR3 covers 12 residues. Germline CDR1 and CDR2: SGHTA and FQGNSA. CDR3 sequence (DNA): TGTGCCAGCAGCTTTGAGCTAGCGGAGCAGTTCTTC. Translation gives CASSFELAEQFF.

The chain carries TRBV5-6 and TRBJ1-1; D remains ambiguous. The CDR3 is 15 amino acids. CDR1 SGHDT and CDR2 YYEEEE come from the germline V gene. Trimming shortened V by 0 bases and J by 5 bases, and 14 bases separated the two germline ends. The CDR3 bases are TGTGCCAGCAGCTTGGTTAGTATATTGGGGACTGAAGCTTTCTTT. Translated, it gives CASSLVSILGTEAFF.

The chain joins TRBV28 to TRBJ1-5; unclear D gene. CDR3 length: 13 residues. V dropped 7 bases and J dropped 1 base, with 8 bases sitting between them. The germline V gene encodes CDR1 MDHEN and CDR2 SYDVKM. This chain's CDR3 is CASNGRSNQPQHF. As DNA, the CDR3 is TGTGCCAGCAATGGCAGAAGCAATCAGCCCCAGCATTTT.

In DNA, the CDR3 is TGTGCCAGTAACAGTGGGGGCTGGGAGACCCAGTACTTC. This codes for CASNSGGWETQYF. V and J are TRBV19 and TRBJ2-5; D may be TRBD1 (6 bases). The germline gives CDR1 LNHDA, CDR2 SQIVND (reference sequence). This CDR3 comprises 13 residues. Trimming took 7 bases from V and 5 from J, leaving 14 bases between them.

The chain uses TRBV5-1 and TRBJ1-5, with D perhaps matching TRBD1 (5 bases). Germline lookup yields CDR1 SGHRS and CDR2 YFSETQ. The ends were cut back, 4 bases at V and 5 bases at J, with 10 bases in the middle. This CDR3 comprises 13 residues. CDR3 in DNA: TGCGCCAGCAGCCCGACAGTAGATCAGCCCCAGCATTTT. Amino acids: CASSPTVDQPQHF.

This clone was recorded once. CDR3: CASSNPGTGANEQFF. The CDR3 DNA reads TGTGCCAGCAGCAACCCCGGGACAGGGGCCAATGAGCAGTTCTTC. The chain employs TRBV5-6 and TRBJ2-1, with TRBD1 identical over 10 bases. V was clipped by 4 bases and J by 6 bases; unmatched bases: 7. This CDR3 contains 15 residues. CDR1 and CDR2 from the germline V gene are SGHDT and YYEEEE.

Remarks on this clone: The sample has other DNA sequences that encode this CDR3 too. The V call is TRBV6-6, the J call TRBJ2-1; 13 bases map to TRBD2. The CDR3 has 16 amino acids. V lost 6 bases to trimming and J lost 4 bases; unmatched junction nucleotides: 6. Germline CDR1 MNHNY, CDR2 SVGAGI (reference sequence). This CDR3 is CASSRLAGGSYNEQFF. The CDR3 region has the DNA TGTGCCAGCAGCCGACTAGCGGGAGGTTCTTACAATGAGCAGTTCTTC.

The sample holds one count of this clone. V is TRBV7-9 and J is TRBJ1-4, with TRBD1 matching over 8 bases. Unmatched junction bases numbered 6, after V lost 3 bases and J lost 6 bases. Germline CDR1 is SEHNR and CDR2 is FQNEAQ (reference sequence). The CDR3 contains 15 residues. The CDR3 here is CASSFRQGRDEKLFF. The DNA of the CDR3 is TGTGCCAGCAGCTTTCGACAGGGGCGAGATGAAAAACTGTTTTTT.

The chain combines TRBV5-1 with TRBJ1-4, with D perhaps TRBD1 (5 bases). Trimming removed 0 bases at V and 8 bases at J, with 14 bases between. Germline V lookup: CDR1 SGHRS, CDR2 YFSETQ. The CDR3 is made up of 15 amino acids. CDR3 region: CASSLGTQLGEKLFF. The CDR3 DNA reads as TGCGCCAGCAGCTTGGGGACACAGCTGGGAGAAAAACTGTTTTTT.

The chain combines TRBV21-1 with TRBJ2-1; the table's D call TRBD2 went unverified against the DNA. TRBV21-1 is labeled a pseudogene. This CDR3 has 15 amino acids. This chain's CDR3 is CASSKVRLASNEQFF. The CDR3 nucleotides read TGTGCCAGCAGCAAAGTTCGTCTAGCGTCAAATGAGCAGTTCTTC.

The rearrangement uses TRBV11-2 and TRBJ1-5, with 10 bases fitting TRBD1. Germline-derived CDR1 and CDR2 are SGHAT and FQNNGV. The CDR3 covers 16 residues. V was clipped by 5 bases and J by 4 bases; unmatched bases: 8. The CDR3 DNA is TGTGCCAGCAGCCCCGGTGGGGACAGGGGAAATCAGCCCCAGCATTTT. Translated, it gives CASSPGGDRGNQPQHF.

The sample holds one count of this clone. This chain connects TRBV5-1 to TRBJ2-3, with unresolved D. The germline V gene has CDR1 SGHRS and CDR2 YFSETQ. The CDR3 loop spans 12 amino acids. Trimming took off 1 base at V and 8 bases at J, with 8 bases between the two ends. This CDR3 is CASSLTPGTQYF. The CDR3 nucleotides read TGCGCCAGCAGCTTGACCCCTGGTACGCAGTATTTT.

The rearrangement uses TRBV12-5 and TRBJ1-6; D remains ambiguous. V lost 2 bases and J lost 9, with 23 bases in between. Germline CDR1 is LGHNT and CDR2 is FRNRAP. The CDR3 totals 18 residues. CDR3 in amino acids: CASGLYPSGGKSGSPLHF. CDR3 bases: TGTGCTAGTGGTTTGTACCCCTCGGGTGGGAAATCGGGTTCACCCCTCCACTTT. The entire variable domain, with the rest obtained from reference TRBV12-5 and TRBJ1-6, is as follows: DARVTQTPRHKVTEMGQEVTMRCQPILGHNTVFWYRQTMMQGLELLAYFRNRAPLDDSGMPKDRFSAEMPDATLATLKIQPSEPRDSAVYFCASGLYPSGGKSGSPLHFGNGTRLTVT.

Concerning this clone: This specimen includes other DNA sequences encoding the same CDR3. The chain carries TRBV5-1 and TRBJ1-2; a possible D gene is TRBD1 (5 bases). The CDR3 is 13 amino acids. Trimming took 4 bases from V and 0 from J, leaving 7 bases between them. Germline V gene lookup returns CDR1 SGHRS and CDR2 YFSETQ. The CDR3 reads CASSPDTNYGYTF. The CDR3 region has the DNA TGCGCCAGCAGCCCGGACACTAACTATGGCTACACCTTC. The variable domain in full, with the rest retrieved from reference TRBV5-1 and TRBJ1-2, is KAGVTQTPRYLIKTRGQQVTLSCSPISGHRSVSWYQQTPGQGLQFLFEYFSETQRNKGNFPGRFSGRQFSNSRSEMNVSTLELGDSALYLCASSPDTNYGYTFGSGTRLTVV.

The chain joins TRBV6-1 to TRBJ2-1; 7 positions agree with TRBD2. The CDR3 contains 15 residues. V was clipped by 2 bases and J by 0 bases; unmatched bases: 1. CDR1 and CDR2 from the germline V gene are MNHNS and SASEGT. For the CDR3, the DNA is TGTGCCAGCAGTGAAAGCGGGAACTCCTACAATGAGCAGTTCTTC. Amino acids: CASSESGNSYNEQFF.

The rearrangement joins TRBV9 to TRBJ2-7; 10 nucleotides align to TRBD1. The germline gives CDR1 SGDLS, CDR2 YYNGEE. The trim removed 4 bases at V and 0 bases at J, leaving 4 bases unmatched. This CDR3 has 15 residues. CDR3 nucleotides: TGTGCCAGCAGCAGAGGACAGGGGGTCTCCTACGAGCAGTACTTC. Translation gives CASSRGQGVSYEQYF.

This chain uses TRBV7-8 with TRBJ2-7, with TRBD1 as a possible D gene (5 bases). The CDR3 totals 16 residues. V was clipped by 2 bases and J by 2 bases, with 16 bases between them. Germline V gene lookup returns CDR1 SGHVS and CDR2 FQNEAQ. The DNA for the CDR3 is TGTGCCAGCAGCTTAATATTCGGCAGGGCGGCCTACGAGCAGTACTTC. Translation gives CASSLIFGRAAYEQYF.

The chain combines TRBV11-2 with TRBJ2-5; no clear D. Between the trimmed V and J ends, which lost 0 bases and 1 base, there was a span of 9 bases. CDR1 and CDR2 from the germline V gene are SGHAT and FQNNGV. The CDR3 is 15 amino acids. CDR3 DNA: TGTGCCAGCAGCTTAGATCGTCTGATCCAAGAGACCCAGTACTTC. Its protein is CASSLDRLIQETQYF.

This chain joins TRBV4-1 and TRBJ2-7; D unclear. CDR3 length equals 14 residues. Germline V gene lookup returns CDR1 MGHRA and CDR2 YSYEKL. V lost 4 bases, J lost 6 bases, and 16 bases lay in between. The CDR3 nucleotides read TGCGCCAGCAGCCCCCTAACGGCCTTCTCCGAGCAGTACTTC. Protein: CASSPLTAFSEQYF.

This clone was picked up one time. J is TRBJ2-5 and V is TRBV10-3; D is ambiguous. Between the trimmed V and J ends, which lost 3 bases and 5 bases, there was a span of 10 bases. The CDR3 runs 13 residues. Looked up from germline, CDR1 is ENHRY and CDR2 is SYGVKD. The CDR3 sequence: CAISDIPLETQYF. The CDR3 coding sequence is TGTGCCATCAGTGATATCCCTCTGGAGACCCAGTACTTC.

The chain uses TRBV2 and TRBJ2-3; 7 nucleotides line up with TRBD2. This CDR3 has 13 residues. Germline V gives CDR1 SNHLY, CDR2 FYNNEI. After removal of 6 bases from V and 4 bases from J, the junction contained 4 bases not matched to a gene. CDR3 nucleotide sequence: TGTGCCAGCAGAATCAGCGGGGCAGATACGCAGTATTTT. It specifies CASRISGADTQYF.

This rearrangement joins TRBV25-1 to TRBJ1-3, with D unresolved. The CDR3 extends over 14 amino acids. V gave up 3 bases and J gave up 0 bases, with 6 bases separating them. CDR1 and CDR2 from the germline V gene are MGHDK and SYGVNS. The CDR3 DNA reads TGTGCCAGCAGTGAGCTGATCTCTGGAAACACCATATATTTT. It translates to CASSELISGNTIYF.

The chain uses TRBV7-6 and TRBJ2-7; 8 bases are shared with TRBD1. V lost 3 bases, J lost 3 bases, and 10 bases stayed unmatched. Germline CDR1 reads SGHVS; CDR2 reads FNYEAQ. This CDR3 comprises 16 residues. The CDR3 nucleotides are TGTGCCAGCAGCTTCAAACGCCCGGACAGGGACTACGAGCAGTACTTC. Its translation is CASSFKRPDRDYEQYF.

This chain connects TRBV29-1 to TRBJ2-7; weak D call: TRBD2 (5 bases). The CDR3 sequence is 13 residues long. The germline V gene has CDR1 SQVTM and CDR2 ANQGSEA. Deletions cut 7 bases from V and 0 bases from J, with 13 bases between. The CDR3 nucleotides read TGCAGCGCTCTGGACTCCCGCTCCTACGAGCAGTACTTC. Protein: CSALDSRSYEQYF.